Presented here are 23 T cell receptor beta chains from one specimen sequenced in a study of T cells in Graves' hyperthyroidism and ophthalmopathy. RNA transcripts served as the template for amplifying TCR beta CDR3 regions. The HTBI set primed first-round TCR CDR3 RT-PCR. TCRdb reprocessed the multiplex PCR reads via MiXCR and lists one record per CDR3 protein. The sample yields about 500,000 distinct CDR3 sequences, 16% seen once. Sequencing was performed on blood. These receptors came from a young woman with Graves' hyperthyroidism.

The table lists this clonotype with many counts. The rearrangement links TRBV11-2 to TRBJ2-1; the match to TRBD2 covers 7 bases. The CDR3 extends over 14 amino acids. Losses at the gene ends were 5 bases for V and 5 bases for J; bases not matched to a gene: 6. Looked up from germline, CDR1 is SGHAT and CDR2 is FQNNGV. DNA for the CDR3: TGTGCCAGCAGCCGGGGGAGGGGTAACAATGAGCAGTTCTTC. Translation gives CASSRGRGNNEQFF.

The table lists this clonotype with many counts. The V and J genes are TRBV15 and TRBJ2-7; D is perhaps TRBD2 (6 bases). Trimming pared 3 bases from V and 3 bases from J, leaving 24 bases between. CDR3 length equals 18 residues. Germline CDR1 and CDR2: LNHNV and YYDKDF (reference sequence). The CDR3 region is CATSSDFLTGTSNYEQYF. Here the CDR3 DNA reads TGTGCCACCAGCAGCGACTTTCTGACCGGGACTTCAAACTACGAGCAGTACTTC.

The chain combines TRBV5-1 with TRBJ2-2, with TRBD1 as a possible D gene (6 bases). Looked up from germline, CDR1 is SGHRS and CDR2 is YFSETQ. The V and J ends lost 4 bases and 4 bases respectively, with 11 bases between them. This CDR3 is 14 amino acids long. Here the CDR3 reads CASSEHRATGELFF. CDR3 DNA sequence: TGCGCCAGCAGCGAACACAGGGCCACCGGGGAGCTGTTTTTT.

The chain recombines TRBV19 with TRBJ1-5, with D possibly being TRBD1 (6 bases). Trimming pared 7 bases from V and 4 bases from J, leaving 14 bases between. The germline CDR1 and CDR2 sequences are LNHDA and SQIVND (reference sequence). This CDR3 is built from 14 residues. The DNA for the CDR3 is TGTGCCAGTATCCCGAGGGGGGTAAATCAGCCCCAGCATTTT. Protein: CASIPRGVNQPQHF.

This clonotype was detected ten times or more. The chain is built from TRBV7-9 and TRBJ1-3, with D possibly being TRBD1 (6 bases). The CDR3 has 14 amino acids. The germline gives CDR1 SEHNR, CDR2 FQNEAQ (reference sequence). Trimming cost V 5 bases and J 2 bases, with 10 bases left between them. The CDR3 region is CASSLQGAGNTIYF. The CDR3 bases are TGTGCCAGCAGCCTACAGGGAGCTGGAAACACCATATATTTT. Looking up the rest from reference TRBV7-9 and TRBJ1-3 gives the full variable domain: DTGVSQNPRHKITKRGQNVTFRCDPISEHNRLYWYRQTLGQGPEFLTYFQNEAQLEKSRLLSDRFSAERPKGSFSTLEIQRTEQGDSAMYLCASSLQGAGNTIYFGEGSWLTVV.

The sample holds many counts of this clonotype. This chain links TRBV6-1 with TRBJ1-1, with D possibly being TRBD1 (6 bases). Trimming stripped 6 bases from V and 0 bases from J, with 29 bases between. This CDR3 spans 20 amino acids. Per germline, CDR1 MNHNS and CDR2 SASEGT. In DNA form, the CDR3 reads TGTGCCAGCAGAAGAATATTTACAGGGTTCCCTCCGCATATGAACACTGAAGCTTTCTTT. Translating it yields CASRRIFTGFPPHMNTEAFF.

This clonotype was observed many times. For the CDR3, the DNA is TGCAGTGCTACCACCAGCGTCTCCTATGGCTACACCTTC. Amino acid sequence: CSATTSVSYGYTF. V and J are TRBV20-1 and TRBJ1-2; D is unresolved. CDR3 length equals 13 residues. V lost 4 bases to trimming and J lost 4 bases, with 13 bases between them. Looked up from germline, CDR1 is DFQATT and CDR2 is SNEGSKA (reference sequence).

A note on this clonotype: This may be a read error, as it is one base from a much larger clone. V is TRBV12-3 or TRBV12-4 and J is TRBJ2-1; no clear D. This CDR3 comprises 14 residues. V was cut by 3 bases and J by 0 bases, with 6 bases left in between. DNA of the CDR3: TGTGCCAGCAGTTTTTTCGTCTCCTACAATGAGCAGTTCTTC. Translated: CASSFFVSYNEQFF.

This clonotype has at least ten counts. The chain is built from TRBV11-2 and TRBJ1-3; the D gene is possibly TRBD1 (6 bases). The CDR3 loop spans 16 amino acids. Trimming left V 0 bases short and J 3 bases short, with 12 bases between. Germline-derived CDR1 and CDR2 are SGHAT and FQNNGV. The CDR3 DNA sequence: TGTGCCAGCAGCTTAGAACCAGGGGCTCGTGGAAACACCATATATTTT. Translated, it gives CASSLEPGARGNTIYF.

This clonotype came up many times. The chain has TRBV11-1 and TRBJ2-5; D not certain. Trimming shortened V by 0 bases and J by 2 bases, and 10 bases separated the two germline ends. CDR3 length equals 15 residues. CDR1 is SGHAT, CDR2 FQDESV, per germline (reference sequence). This CDR3 reads CASSLALRSQETQYF. CDR3 nucleotides: TGTGCCAGCAGCTTAGCGTTGCGGAGTCAAGAGACCCAGTACTTC.

The chain recombines TRBV5-6 with TRBJ1-3, with 9 nucleotides matching TRBD1. Germline V gene data show CDR1 as SGHDT and CDR2 as YYEEEE. Losses at the gene ends were 2 bases for V and 4 bases for J; bases not matched to a gene: 7. This CDR3 is built from 16 residues. Here the CDR3 reads CASSFTGTGNGNTIYF. CDR3 in DNA: TGTGCCAGCAGCTTCACCGGGACAGGGAACGGAAACACCATATATTTT.

The gene calls are TRBV9 and TRBJ2-3; 7 positions match TRBD2. Germline-derived CDR1 and CDR2 are SGDLS and YYNGEE. V shed 0 bases, J shed 1 base, and the junction held 5 bases outside the gene matches. This CDR3 spans 16 amino acids. The CDR3: CASSVGPSGGTDTQYF. As DNA, the CDR3 is TGTGCCAGCAGCGTAGGTCCCAGCGGGGGCACAGATACGCAGTATTTT.

This clonotype was observed a handful of times. V usage is TRBV20-1 and J usage is TRBJ1-1, with D possibly being TRBD1 (6 bases). CDR3 length: 13 residues. V was pared by 3 bases and J by 5 bases, with 13 bases between. CDR1 is DFQATT and CDR2 is SNEGSKA in the germline V gene (reference sequence). This CDR3 reads CSASTGGLTEAFF. The CDR3 nucleotides are TGCAGTGCTAGTACCGGGGGGCTTACTGAAGCTTTCTTT.

This clonotype was seen many times. V usage is TRBV27 and J usage is TRBJ2-7; 8 bases are shared with TRBD1. This CDR3 has 15 amino acids. The germline V gene has CDR1 MNHEY and CDR2 SMNVEV (reference sequence). V dropped 6 bases and J dropped 2; count of bases not matched to a gene: 9. The CDR3 loop reads CASRNLGQGAYEQYF. The CDR3 DNA reads TGTGCCAGCAGGAACCTCGGACAGGGTGCCTACGAGCAGTACTTC.

This clonotype was detected a few times. This rearrangement joins TRBV7-9 to TRBJ1-4; 7 nucleotides agree with TRBD1. Germline values: CDR1 SEHNR, CDR2 FQNEAQ (reference sequence). Unmatched junction bases numbered 12, after V lost 5 bases and J lost 9 bases. The CDR3 consists of 15 residues. CDR3 sequence (DNA): TGTGCCAGCAGCACCGAAGGACAGGAGAAGAAAAAACTGTTTTTT. Protein: CASSTEGQEKKKLFF.

This clonotype was seen more than once but under ten times. DNA for the CDR3: TGCGCCAGCAGCTTGGATAGTGGGGGGAACTATGGCTACACCTTC. It is translated as CASSLDSGGNYGYTF. The V and J genes are TRBV5-1 and TRBJ1-2; the D gene is possibly TRBD1 (5 bases). V gave up 0 bases and J gave up 2 bases, with 11 bases separating them. Per the germline V gene, CDR1 is SGHRS and CDR2 is YFSETQ. The CDR3 is 15 amino acids.

This clonotype was detected only a few times. This rearrangement joins TRBV27 to TRBJ2-7; no clear D. This CDR3 has 13 amino acids. With 8 bases removed from V and 2 bases from J, the gap between germline ends came to 13 bases. Germline loops: CDR1 MNHEY, CDR2 SMNVEV (reference sequence). In DNA form, the CDR3 reads TGTGCCAGCGGGCTGTTTAGGCCCTACGAGCAGTACTTC. Translation gives CASGLFRPYEQYF.

Many counts were recorded for this clonotype. The V call is TRBV6-6, the J call TRBJ2-3; 7 nucleotides line up with TRBD2. The germline V gene has CDR1 MNHNY and CDR2 SVGAGI (reference sequence). Unmatched junction bases numbered 5, after V lost 0 bases and J lost 2 bases. The CDR3 totals 16 residues. The CDR3 is CASSYSAGAVTDTQYF. The CDR3 bases are TGTGCCAGCAGTTACTCGGCGGGAGCCGTCACAGATACGCAGTATTTT.

The chain has TRBV12-3 or TRBV12-4 and TRBJ2-4; TRBD2 matches 14 bases. V trimming: 5 bases; J trimming: 3 bases; junction bases outside the gene matches: 15. The CDR3 contains 20 residues. The CDR3 nucleotides read TGTGCCAGCAGTCTCGGACTAGCGGGAGGCTCACCAACCCGCAAAAACATTCAGTACTTC. Translating it yields CASSLGLAGGSPTRKNIQYF.

At least ten counts were recorded for this clonotype. The chain combines TRBV28 with TRBJ2-2, with D tentatively TRBD2 (5 bases). The germline V gene has CDR1 MDHEN and CDR2 SYDVKM. CDR3 size: 19 residues. V lost 3 bases, J lost 3 bases, and 23 bases lay in between. Here the CDR3 reads CASSLFYQVSGRHTGELFF. CDR3 nucleotides: TGTGCCAGCAGTTTGTTTTATCAAGTGTCGGGGAGACACACCGGGGAGCTGTTTTTT.

The chain uses TRBV11-1 and TRBJ2-1, with D perhaps given as TRBD1 or TRBD2 (6 bases each). Trimming pared 2 bases from V and 4 bases from J, leaving 21 bases between. Germline V gene lookup returns CDR1 SGHAT and CDR2 FQDESV (reference sequence). The CDR3 consists of 18 residues. The CDR3 loop reads CASSLTFPTSGAYNEQFF. As DNA, the CDR3 is TGTGCCAGCAGCTTAACGTTTCCTACGTCGGGGGCGTACAATGAGCAGTTCTTC.

This clonotype was counted ten times or more. This chain links TRBV7-2 with TRBJ2-3; possible D gene TRBD2, 5 bases. The germline CDR1 and CDR2 sequences are SGHTA and FQGNSA. Trimming removed 8 bases at V and 3 bases at J, with 21 bases between. The CDR3 is made up of 16 amino acids. The CDR3 protein is CASGDPRGGSTDTQYF. The DNA of the CDR3 is TGTGCCAGCGGGGATCCACGGGGTGGGTCGACAGATACGCAGTATTTT.

Many counts were recorded for this clonotype. The chain employs TRBV20-1 and TRBJ2-7; 10 bases are shared with TRBD1. The CDR3 totals 14 residues. Germline V lookup: CDR1 DFQATT, CDR2 SNEGSKA (reference sequence). Trimming at V came to 3 bases and at J to 2 bases, leaving 4 bases not matched to a gene. CDR3 DNA sequence: TGCAGTGCTAGGGGGACAGGGGCTACCTACGAGCAGTACTTC. Its translation is CSARGTGATYEQYF.